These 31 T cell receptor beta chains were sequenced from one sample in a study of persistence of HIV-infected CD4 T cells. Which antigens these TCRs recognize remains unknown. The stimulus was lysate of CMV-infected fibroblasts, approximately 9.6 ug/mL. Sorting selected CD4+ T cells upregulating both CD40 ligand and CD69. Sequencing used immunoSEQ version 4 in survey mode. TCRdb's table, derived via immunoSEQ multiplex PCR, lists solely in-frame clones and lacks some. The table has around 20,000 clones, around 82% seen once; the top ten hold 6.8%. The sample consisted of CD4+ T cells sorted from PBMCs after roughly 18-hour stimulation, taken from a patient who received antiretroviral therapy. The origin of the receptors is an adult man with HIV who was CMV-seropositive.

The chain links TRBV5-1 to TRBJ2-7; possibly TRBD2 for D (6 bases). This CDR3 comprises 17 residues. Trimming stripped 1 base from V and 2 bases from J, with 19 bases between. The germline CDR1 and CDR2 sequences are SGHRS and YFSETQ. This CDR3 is CASSLKDWGRRTYEQYF. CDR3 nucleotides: TGCGCCAGCAGCTTGAAAGATTGGGGGAGGAGAACCTACGAGCAGTACTTC.

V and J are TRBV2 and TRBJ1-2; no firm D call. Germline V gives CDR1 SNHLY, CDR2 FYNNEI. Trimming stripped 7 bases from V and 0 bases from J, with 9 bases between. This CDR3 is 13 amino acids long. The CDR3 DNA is TGTGCCAGCAAAGACGGGGCTAACTATGGCTACACCTTC. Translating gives CASKDGANYGYTF.

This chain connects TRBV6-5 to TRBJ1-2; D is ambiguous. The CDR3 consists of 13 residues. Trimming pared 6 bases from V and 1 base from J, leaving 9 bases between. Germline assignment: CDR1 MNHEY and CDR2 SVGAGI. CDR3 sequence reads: CASSPGLNYGYTF. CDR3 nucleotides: TGTGCCAGCAGCCCCGGTCTTAACTATGGCTACACCTTC.

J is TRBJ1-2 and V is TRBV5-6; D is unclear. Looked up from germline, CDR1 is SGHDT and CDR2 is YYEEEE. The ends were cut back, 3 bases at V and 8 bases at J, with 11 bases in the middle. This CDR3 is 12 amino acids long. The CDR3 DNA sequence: TGTGCCAGCAGCTATCGGGGAGCCGGCTACACCTTC. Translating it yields CASSYRGAGYTF.

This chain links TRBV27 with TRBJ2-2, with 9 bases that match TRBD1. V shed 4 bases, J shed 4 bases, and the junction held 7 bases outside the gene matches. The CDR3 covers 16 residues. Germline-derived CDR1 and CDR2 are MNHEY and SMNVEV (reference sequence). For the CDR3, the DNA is TGTGCCAGCAGTTCGGGGACAGGGATGAGCACCGGGGAGCTGTTTTTT. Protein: CASSSGTGMSTGELFF.

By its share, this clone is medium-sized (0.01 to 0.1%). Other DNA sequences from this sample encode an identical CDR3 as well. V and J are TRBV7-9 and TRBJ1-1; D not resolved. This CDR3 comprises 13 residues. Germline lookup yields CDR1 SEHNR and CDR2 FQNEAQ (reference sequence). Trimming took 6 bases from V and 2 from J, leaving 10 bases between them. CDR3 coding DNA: TGTGCCAGCAGTTACGGGCCAAACACTGAAGCTTTCTTT. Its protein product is CASSYGPNTEAFF.

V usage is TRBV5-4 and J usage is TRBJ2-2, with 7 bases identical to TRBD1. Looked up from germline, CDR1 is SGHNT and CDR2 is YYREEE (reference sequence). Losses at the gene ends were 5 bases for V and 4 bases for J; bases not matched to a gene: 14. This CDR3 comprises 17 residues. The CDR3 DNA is TGTGCCAGCAGTTTTTCAGTTGGGACAGCGAGCACCGGGGAGCTGTTTTTT. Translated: CASSFSVGTASTGELFF.

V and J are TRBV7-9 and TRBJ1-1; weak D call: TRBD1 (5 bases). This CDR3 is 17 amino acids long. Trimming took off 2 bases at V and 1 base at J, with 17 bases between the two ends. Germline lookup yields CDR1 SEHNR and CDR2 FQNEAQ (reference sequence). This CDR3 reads CASSLRSLPGPNTEAFF. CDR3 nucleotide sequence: TGTGCCAGCAGCTTAAGGTCGTTGCCGGGACCGAACACTGAAGCTTTCTTT. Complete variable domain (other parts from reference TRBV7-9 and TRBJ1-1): DTGVSQNPRHKITKRGQNVTFRCDPISEHNRLYWYRQTLGQGPEFLTYFQNEAQLEKSRLLSDRFSAERPKGSFSTLEIQRTEQGDSAMYLCASSLRSLPGPNTEAFFGQGTRLTVV.

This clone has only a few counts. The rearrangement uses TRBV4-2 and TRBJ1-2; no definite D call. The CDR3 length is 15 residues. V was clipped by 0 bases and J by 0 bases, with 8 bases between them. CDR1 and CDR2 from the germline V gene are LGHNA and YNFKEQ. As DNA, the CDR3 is TGTGCCAGCAGCCAAGATCAGAACACTAACTATGGCTACACCTTC. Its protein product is CASSQDQNTNYGYTF.

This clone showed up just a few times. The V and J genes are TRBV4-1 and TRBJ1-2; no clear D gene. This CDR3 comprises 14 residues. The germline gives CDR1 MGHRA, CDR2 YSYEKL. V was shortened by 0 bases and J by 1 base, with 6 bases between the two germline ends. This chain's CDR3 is CASSQERGNYGYTF. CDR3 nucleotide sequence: TGCGCCAGCAGCCAAGAACGGGGTAACTATGGCTACACCTTC.

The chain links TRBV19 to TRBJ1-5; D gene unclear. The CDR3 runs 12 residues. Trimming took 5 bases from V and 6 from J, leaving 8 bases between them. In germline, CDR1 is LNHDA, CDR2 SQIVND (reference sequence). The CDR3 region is CASSLLTQPQHF. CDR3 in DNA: TGTGCCAGTAGTTTACTGACTCAGCCCCAGCATTTT.

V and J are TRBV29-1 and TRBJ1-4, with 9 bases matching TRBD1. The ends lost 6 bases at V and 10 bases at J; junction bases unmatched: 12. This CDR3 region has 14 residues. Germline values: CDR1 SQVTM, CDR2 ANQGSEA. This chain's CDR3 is CSVATGTGLRKLFF. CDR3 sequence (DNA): TGCAGCGTGGCCACCGGGACAGGGTTACGAAAACTGTTTTTT.

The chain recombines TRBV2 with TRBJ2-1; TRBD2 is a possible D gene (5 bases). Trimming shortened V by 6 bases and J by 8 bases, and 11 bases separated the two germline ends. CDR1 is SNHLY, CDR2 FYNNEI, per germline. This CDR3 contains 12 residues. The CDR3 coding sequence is TGTGCCAGCAGAAGTTACGGGGATGAGCAGTTCTTC. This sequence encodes CASRSYGDEQFF.

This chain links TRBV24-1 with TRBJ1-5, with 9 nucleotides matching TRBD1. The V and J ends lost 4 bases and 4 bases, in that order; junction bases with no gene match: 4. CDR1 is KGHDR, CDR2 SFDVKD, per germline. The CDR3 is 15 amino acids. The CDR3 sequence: CATSDSGTGNQPQHF. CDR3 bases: TGTGCCACCAGTGACTCCGGGACAGGGAATCAGCCCCAGCATTTT.

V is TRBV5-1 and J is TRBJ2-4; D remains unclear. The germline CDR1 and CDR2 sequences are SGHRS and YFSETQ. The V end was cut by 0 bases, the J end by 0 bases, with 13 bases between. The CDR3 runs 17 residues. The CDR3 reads CASSLATGSLAKNIQYF. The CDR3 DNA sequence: TGCGCCAGCAGCTTGGCCACGGGTTCCTTAGCCAAAAACATTCAGTACTTC.

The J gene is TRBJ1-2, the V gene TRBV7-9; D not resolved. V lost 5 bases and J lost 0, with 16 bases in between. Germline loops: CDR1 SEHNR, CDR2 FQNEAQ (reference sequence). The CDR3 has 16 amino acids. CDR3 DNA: TGTGCCAGCAGCACCCTTTCAAGGGAAGCTAACTATGGCTACACCTTC. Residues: CASSTLSREANYGYTF.

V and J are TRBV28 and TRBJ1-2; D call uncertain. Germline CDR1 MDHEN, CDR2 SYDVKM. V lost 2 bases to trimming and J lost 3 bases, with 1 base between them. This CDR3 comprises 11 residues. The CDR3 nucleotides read TGTGCCAGCAGTTTAGACTATGGCTACACCTTC. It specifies CASSLDYGYTF.

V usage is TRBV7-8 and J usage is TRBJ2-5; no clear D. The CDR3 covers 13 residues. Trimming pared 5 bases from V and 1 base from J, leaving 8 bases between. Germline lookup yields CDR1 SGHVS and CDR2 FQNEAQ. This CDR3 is CASSQDIQETQYF. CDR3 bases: TGTGCCAGCAGCCAAGACATCCAAGAGACCCAGTACTTC.

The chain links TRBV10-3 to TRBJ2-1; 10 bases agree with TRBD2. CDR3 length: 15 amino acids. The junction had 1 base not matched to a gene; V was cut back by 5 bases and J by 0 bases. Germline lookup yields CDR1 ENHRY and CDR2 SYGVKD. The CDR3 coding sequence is TGTGCCATCAGTAGCGGGGGGGCCTCCTACAATGAGCAGTTCTTC. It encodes CAISSGGASYNEQFF.

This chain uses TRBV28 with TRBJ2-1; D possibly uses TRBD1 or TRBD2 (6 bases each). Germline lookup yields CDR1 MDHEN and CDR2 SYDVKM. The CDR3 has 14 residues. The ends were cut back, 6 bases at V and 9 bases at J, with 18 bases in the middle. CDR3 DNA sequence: TGTGCCAGCAGAGTGGGGGGCACCTTAACTGAGCAGTTCTTC. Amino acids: CASRVGGTLTEQFF.

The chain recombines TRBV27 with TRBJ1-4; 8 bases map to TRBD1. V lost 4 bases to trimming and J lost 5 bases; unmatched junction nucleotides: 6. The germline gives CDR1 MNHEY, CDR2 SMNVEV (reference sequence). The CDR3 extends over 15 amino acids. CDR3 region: CASSWTGSTNEKLFF. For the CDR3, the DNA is TGTGCCAGCAGTTGGACAGGGAGTACGAATGAAAAACTGTTTTTT.

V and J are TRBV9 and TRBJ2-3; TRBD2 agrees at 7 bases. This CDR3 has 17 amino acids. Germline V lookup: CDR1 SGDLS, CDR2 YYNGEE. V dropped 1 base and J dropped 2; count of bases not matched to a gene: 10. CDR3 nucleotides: TGTGCCAGCAGCGTAACGCCGGGGGGATACCCCACAGATACGCAGTATTTT. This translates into CASSVTPGGYPTDTQYF.

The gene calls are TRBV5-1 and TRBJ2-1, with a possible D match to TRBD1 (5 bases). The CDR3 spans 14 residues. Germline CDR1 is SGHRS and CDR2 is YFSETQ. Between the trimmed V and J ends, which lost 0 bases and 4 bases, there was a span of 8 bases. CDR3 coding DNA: TGCGCCAGCAGCTTGGTAGGGGCGTACAATGAGCAGTTCTTC. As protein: CASSLVGAYNEQFF.

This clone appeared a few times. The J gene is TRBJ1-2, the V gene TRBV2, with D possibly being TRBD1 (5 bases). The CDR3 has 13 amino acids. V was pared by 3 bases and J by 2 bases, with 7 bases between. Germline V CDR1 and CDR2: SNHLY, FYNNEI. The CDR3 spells CASSDEGNYGYTF. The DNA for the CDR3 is TGTGCCAGCAGTGATGAGGGGAACTATGGCTACACCTTC. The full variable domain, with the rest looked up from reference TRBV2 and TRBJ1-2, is EPEVTQTPSHQVTQMGQEVILRCVPISNHLYFYWYRQILGQKVEFLVSFYNNEISEKSEIFDDQFSVERPDGSNFTLKIRSTKLEDSAMYFCASSDEGNYGYTFGSGTRLTVV.

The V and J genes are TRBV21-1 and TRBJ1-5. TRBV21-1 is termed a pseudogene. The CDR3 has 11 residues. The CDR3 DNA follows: TGTGCCAGCAGCAAAGGACAGCCCCAGCATTTT. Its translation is CASSKGQPQHF.

In nucleotides, the CDR3 is TGTGCCAGCAGCTCGAGCTCCCCGGGGACTGAAGCTTTCTTT. This sequence encodes CASSSSSPGTEAFF. V and J are TRBV5-4 and TRBJ1-1, with D unresolved. The CDR3 is 14 residues long. Germline CDR1 and CDR2: SGHNT and YYREEE (reference sequence). Trimming pared 3 bases from V and 5 bases from J, leaving 14 bases between.

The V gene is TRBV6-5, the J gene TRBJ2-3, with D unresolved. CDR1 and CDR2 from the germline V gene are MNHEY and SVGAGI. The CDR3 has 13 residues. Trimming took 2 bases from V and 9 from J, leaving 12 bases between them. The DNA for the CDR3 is TGTGCCAGCAGTTACGAGTTCGGGCGGACGCAGTATTTT. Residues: CASSYEFGRTQYF.

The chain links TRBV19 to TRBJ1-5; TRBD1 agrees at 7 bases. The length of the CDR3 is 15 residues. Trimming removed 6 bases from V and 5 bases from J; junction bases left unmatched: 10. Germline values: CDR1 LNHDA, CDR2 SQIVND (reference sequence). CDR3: CASSPLGQVDQPQHF. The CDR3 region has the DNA TGTGCCAGTAGCCCACTTGGACAGGTCGATCAGCCCCAGCATTTT.

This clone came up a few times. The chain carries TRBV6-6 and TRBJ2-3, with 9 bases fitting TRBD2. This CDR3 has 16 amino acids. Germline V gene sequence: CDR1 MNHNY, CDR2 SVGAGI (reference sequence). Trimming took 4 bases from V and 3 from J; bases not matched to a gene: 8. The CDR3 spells CASSSVGLARTDTQYF. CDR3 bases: TGTGCCAGCAGTTCGGTAGGACTAGCGAGAACAGATACGCAGTATTTT.

The CDR3 region has the DNA TGTGCCAGCAGTTGGGGACGCGGAGAGCAGTACTTC. It specifies CASSWGRGEQYF. The J gene is TRBJ2-7, the V gene TRBV28, with D perhaps assigned TRBD1 or TRBD2 (5 bases each). CDR3 length: 12 residues. Trimming took off 4 bases at V and 7 bases at J, with 11 bases between the two ends. Germline CDR1 MDHEN, CDR2 SYDVKM.

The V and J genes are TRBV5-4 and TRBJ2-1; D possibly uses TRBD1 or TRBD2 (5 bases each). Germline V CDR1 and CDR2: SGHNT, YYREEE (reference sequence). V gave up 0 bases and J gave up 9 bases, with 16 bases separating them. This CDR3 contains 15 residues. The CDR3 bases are TGTGCCAGCAGCTTGGTGAGGGGATCGGAAAGTGAGCAGTTCTTC. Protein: CASSLVRGSESEQFF.